The 20 T cell receptor beta chains listed next were all sequenced from one sample in a study of Graves' ophthalmopathy and Graves' hyperthyroidism. Investigators amplified TCR beta CDR3 regions from RNA transcripts. The workflow started with a first-round RT-PCR run with HTBI primers and then moved on to a second-round multiplex PCR. In TCRdb, the multiplex PCR reads were re-called with MiXCR into one record per CDR3 protein. The table has around 1.1 million distinct CDR3 sequences, about 35% seen once. The sequencing sample was made of peripheral blood or thyroid tissue (not recorded which). The receptors were gathered from an adult man with Graves' hyperthyroidism.

A few counts support this clonotype. In nucleotides, the CDR3 is TGCGCCAGCAGCCCACCTCCGGGACAGAAAAACTATGGCTACACCTTC. It translates to CASSPPPGQKNYGYTF. The J gene is TRBJ1-2, the V gene TRBV5-1; 7 bases are shared with TRBD1. V lost 4 bases to trimming and J lost 2 bases; unmatched junction nucleotides: 11. CDR1 is SGHRS and CDR2 is YFSETQ in the germline V gene. The CDR3 has 16 amino acids.

Note on this clonotype: This clone may be a read error of a much larger clone one base away. The genes are TRBV20-1 and TRBJ1-1, with D perhaps matching TRBD1 (5 bases). Germline CDR1 DFQATT, CDR2 SNEGSKA (reference sequence). This CDR3 contains 12 residues. V lost 7 bases, J lost 6 bases, and 15 bases lay in between. In DNA, the CDR3 is TGCAGTGTAACCGGACAACTGGCTGAAGCTTTCTTT. Translation: CSVTGQLAEAFF.

This clonotype was seen more than once but under ten times. A single base separates this from a much larger clone, so it may be a read error. This chain connects TRBV25-1 to TRBJ2-7, with 10 bases identical to TRBD2. This CDR3 has 15 residues. V shed 6 bases and J 2 bases; nucleotides not matched to a gene: 7. CDR1 is MGHDK, CDR2 SYGVNS, per germline. CDR3 in amino acids: CASSQGLAAAYEQYF. In DNA, the CDR3 is TGTGCCAGCAGCCAAGGACTAGCGGCAGCCTACGAGCAGTACTTC.

The V gene is TRBV19, the J gene TRBJ2-7; D possibly corresponds to TRBD1 (5 bases). V lost 3 bases and J 1 base, leaving 16 bases between the germline ends. The germline V gene encodes CDR1 LNHDA and CDR2 SQIVND (reference sequence). The CDR3 covers 16 residues. The CDR3 sequence: CASSIRGASESYEQYF. The CDR3 DNA sequence: TGTGCCAGTAGTATTCGTGGGGCCTCAGAGTCCTACGAGCAGTACTTC. Full variable domain (rest looked up from reference TRBV19 and TRBJ2-7): DGGITQSPKYLFRKEGQNVTLSCEQNLNHDAMYWYRQDPGQGLRLIYYSQIVNDFQKGDIAEGYSVSREKKESFPLTVTSAQKNPTAFYLCASSIRGASESYEQYFGPGTRLTVT.

This clonotype was seen more than once but under ten times. The rearrangement joins TRBV30 to TRBJ1-2; 9 bases align to TRBD1. The CDR3 is 12 residues long. V lost 1 base, J lost 7 bases, and 1 base stayed unmatched. Germline loops: CDR1 GTSNPN, CDR2 SVGIG (reference sequence). CDR3 nucleotides: TGTGCCTGGAGTGAGACAGGGGGTGGCTACACCTTC. It encodes CAWSETGGGYTF. Filled out from reference TRBV30 and TRBJ1-2, the complete variable domain reads SQTIHQWPATLVQPVGSPLSLECTVEGTSNPNLYWYRQAAGRGLQLLFYSVGIGQISSEVPQNLSASRPQDRQFILSSKKLLLSDSGFYLCAWSETGGGYTFGSGTRLTVV.

This clonotype was observed at least ten times. V usage is TRBV2 and J usage is TRBJ1-2, with a weak D call TRBD1 (5 bases). In germline, CDR1 is SNHLY, CDR2 FYNNEI. CDR3 size: 11 residues. Between the trimmed V and J ends, which lost 7 bases and 13 bases, there was a span of 16 bases. As DNA, the CDR3 is TGTGCCAGCACGAATAGTGACAGTCGCACCTTC. Translating gives CASTNSDSRTF.

As concerns this clonotype: A much larger clone lies one base from this, so it may be a read error. The chain recombines TRBV10-3 with TRBJ2-7; 8 bases map to TRBD1. The CDR3 has 15 amino acids. Germline CDR1 reads ENHRY; CDR2 reads SYGVKD. DNA of the CDR3: TGTGCCGTCAGTTATTCCGACAGGGACAGGTACGAGCAGTACTTC. It specifies CAVSYSDRDRYEQYF.

This sequence joins TRBV10-3 and TRBJ2-5; D is ambiguous. V gave up 0 bases and J gave up 9 bases, with 14 bases separating them. The CDR3 sequence is 14 residues long. Per the germline V gene, CDR1 is ENHRY and CDR2 is SYGVKD. The CDR3 DNA follows: TGTGCCATCAGTGAGTCGGAGCCTTGGCAGCCCCAGTACTTC. Translation: CAISESEPWQPQYF.

The chain joins TRBV6-5 to TRBJ1-4; D gene uncertain. CDR1 and CDR2 (germline): MNHEY, SVGAGI. The CDR3 is made up of 15 amino acids. V was shortened by 11 bases and J by 3 bases, with 19 bases between the two germline ends. CDR3 sequence (DNA): TGTGCCGGCAAAAAAGACGGTGGTTCTAATGAAAAACTGTTTTTT. The encoded protein is CAGKKDGGSNEKLFF.

This clonotype was seen ten or more times. The CDR3 DNA is TGTGCCAGCAAAGTTGAGGGACTGACCTACGAGCAGTACTTC. As protein: CASKVEGLTYEQYF. V usage is TRBV2 and J usage is TRBJ2-7; the D gene is possibly TRBD2 (6 bases). The CDR3 totals 14 residues. V lost 7 bases and J lost 2, with 15 bases in between. In germline, CDR1 is SNHLY, CDR2 FYNNEI.

The J gene is TRBJ2-5, the V gene TRBV2; D ambiguous. The germline gives CDR1 SNHLY, CDR2 FYNNEI. This CDR3 contains 14 residues. V lost 1 base and J 1 base, leaving 7 bases between the germline ends. The CDR3 protein is CASSEVNGQETQYF. The CDR3 DNA reads TGTGCCAGCAGTGAAGTTAACGGCCAAGAGACCCAGTACTTC.

The J gene is TRBJ1-2, the V gene TRBV6-5, with 7 bases matching TRBD1. Germline-derived CDR1 and CDR2 are MNHEY and SVGAGI. Germline trimming cut 5 bases from V and 2 bases from J; bases unmatched to any gene: 11. This CDR3 spans 16 amino acids. The DNA of the CDR3 is TGTGCCAGCAGTCTCAAAACAGGGGATAGGAACTATGGCTACACCTTC. Its protein product is CASSLKTGDRNYGYTF.

About this clonotype: The final CDR3 position lacks the conserved phenylalanine or tryptophan, pointing to a likely read error. The chain joins TRBV6-5 to TRBJ1-5, with 8 bases matching TRBD1. J gave up 7 bases and V 5 bases, and 25 bases lay outside the gene matches. CDR1 MNHEY and CDR2 SVGAGI come from the germline V gene. The CDR3 loop spans 20 amino acids. The CDR3 is CASSERPFRADRVTEQPQHS. The CDR3 DNA is TGTGCCAGCAGTGAAAGGCCCTTTCGTGCGGACAGGGTAACGGAACAGCCCCAGCATTCT.

This clonotype was found many times. J is TRBJ1-1 and V is TRBV7-2; D is unclear. V was clipped by 5 bases and J by 4 bases, with 14 bases between them. Germline CDR1 SGHTA, CDR2 FQGNSA. The CDR3 totals 14 residues. The CDR3 nucleotides read TGTGCCAGCAGCCCCGGCGTGGGTGGCACTGAAGCTTTCTTT. It specifies CASSPGVGGTEAFF. Variable domain in full (rest from reference TRBV7-2 and TRBJ1-1): GAGVSQSPSNKVTEKGKDVELRCDPISGHTALYWYRQSLGQGLEFLIYFQGNSAPDKSGLPSDRFSAERTGGSVSTLTIQRTQQEDSAVYLCASSPGVGGTEAFFGQGTRLTVV.

The chain is built from TRBV6-5 and TRBJ2-7, with D perhaps matching TRBD1 (5 bases). The CDR3 is 15 amino acids. Trimming stripped 5 bases from V and 1 base from J, with 15 bases between. CDR1 MNHEY and CDR2 SVGAGI come from the germline V gene. CDR3 residues: CASSDDSDPSYEQYF. Written as DNA, the CDR3 is TGTGCCAGCAGTGACGACAGCGACCCGTCCTACGAGCAGTACTTC.

The CDR3 DNA reads as TGTGCCAGCAGTCAAACGGGACAGGGTAACGACGAGCAGTACTTC. Amino acid sequence: CASSQTGQGNDEQYF. The rearrangement links TRBV6-5 to TRBJ2-7; 9 bases fit TRBD1. V lost 5 bases and J lost 5; bases outside the gene matches: 10. This CDR3 region has 15 residues. The germline gives CDR1 MNHEY, CDR2 SVGAGI.

This clonotype has a count of ten or more. The V call is TRBV7-9, the J call TRBJ2-7; D call uncertain. V lost 5 bases, J lost 2 bases, and 10 bases lay in between. From germline, CDR1 is SEHNR and CDR2 FQNEAQ (reference sequence). This CDR3 has 13 amino acids. The CDR3, as DNA: TGTGCCAGCAGCGACCCGCCCACCTACGAGCAGTACTTC. It specifies CASSDPPTYEQYF.

This chain joins TRBV25-1 and TRBJ2-5; D is possibly TRBD1 (6 bases). The CDR3 contains 15 residues. Trimming cost V 6 bases and J 1 base, with 15 bases left between them. The germline V gene has CDR1 MGHDK and CDR2 SYGVNS. CDR3 loop: CASSSDRGFQETQYF. The DNA for the CDR3 is TGTGCCAGCAGCTCGGACAGAGGGTTCCAAGAGACCCAGTACTTC.

This clonotype was seen ten or more times. The chain joins TRBV9 to TRBJ2-5; D possibly corresponds to TRBD1 (6 bases). The CDR3 totals 14 residues. Per the germline V gene, CDR1 is SGDLS and CDR2 is YYNGEE. The V and J ends lost 3 bases and 1 base respectively, with 10 bases between them. CDR3 residues: CASSGGTFQETQYF. The CDR3 DNA reads TGTGCCAGCAGCGGAGGGACATTCCAAGAGACCCAGTACTTC.

This clonotype has more than one count but fewer than ten. The V gene is TRBV4-3, the J gene TRBJ1-1; no clear D gene. Trimming pared 0 bases from V and 3 bases from J, leaving 20 bases between. The CDR3 consists of 18 residues. CDR1 LGHNA and CDR2 YSLEER come from the germline V gene. CDR3 loop: CASSQDLEAPTIDTEAFF. In nucleotides, the CDR3 is TGCGCCAGCAGCCAAGATCTTGAAGCACCCACAATAGACACTGAAGCTTTCTTT.